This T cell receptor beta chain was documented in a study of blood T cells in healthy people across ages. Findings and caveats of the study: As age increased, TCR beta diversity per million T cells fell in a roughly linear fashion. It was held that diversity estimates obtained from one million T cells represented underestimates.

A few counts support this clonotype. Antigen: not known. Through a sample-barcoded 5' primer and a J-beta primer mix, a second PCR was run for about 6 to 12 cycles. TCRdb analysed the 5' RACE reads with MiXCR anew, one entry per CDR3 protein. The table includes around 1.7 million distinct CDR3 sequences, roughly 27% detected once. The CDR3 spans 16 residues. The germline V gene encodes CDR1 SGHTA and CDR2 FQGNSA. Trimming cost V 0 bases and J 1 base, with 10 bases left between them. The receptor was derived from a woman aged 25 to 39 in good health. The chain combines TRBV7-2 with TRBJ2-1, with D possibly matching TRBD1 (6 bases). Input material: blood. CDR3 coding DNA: TGTGCCAGCAGCTTAGCGGACAGACGATCCTACAATGAGCAGTTCTTC. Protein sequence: CASSLADRRSYNEQFF.